The count of the clone carrying this T cell receptor beta chain is one. Its antigen remains unknown. These data originate in a study of B cell selection in AIRE deficiency. Findings and limits, study-wide: Only TCRbeta was sequenced; about 33% of shared healthy Treg sequences appeared in Tconv. AIRE-deficient Tconv and Treg repertoires matched healthy donors in TCRBV, CDR3 length, diversity.

Here immunoSEQ multiplex PCR was the method, and the copy in TCRdb shows in-frame clones only, minus some. Of tens of thousands of clones detected, approximately 94% appear once; the ten largest clones hold under 2%. Sorted regulatory T cells were CD4-positive, CD25-high and CD127-low or negative. This receptor was identified in a human donor with AIRE deficiency. The source material was Tregs sorted from PBMCs.

CDR3 in DNA: TGTGCCAGCAGCTTAGTCGGAGCGGGAATCAGGAACGAGCAGTACTTC. Protein product: CASSLVGAGIRNEQYF. This chain connects TRBV7-2 to TRBJ2-7; 7 positions match TRBD2. Germline trimming cut 1 base from V and 5 bases from J; bases unmatched to any gene: 11. The CDR3 has 16 amino acids. The germline CDR1 and CDR2 sequences are SGHTA and FQGNSA.